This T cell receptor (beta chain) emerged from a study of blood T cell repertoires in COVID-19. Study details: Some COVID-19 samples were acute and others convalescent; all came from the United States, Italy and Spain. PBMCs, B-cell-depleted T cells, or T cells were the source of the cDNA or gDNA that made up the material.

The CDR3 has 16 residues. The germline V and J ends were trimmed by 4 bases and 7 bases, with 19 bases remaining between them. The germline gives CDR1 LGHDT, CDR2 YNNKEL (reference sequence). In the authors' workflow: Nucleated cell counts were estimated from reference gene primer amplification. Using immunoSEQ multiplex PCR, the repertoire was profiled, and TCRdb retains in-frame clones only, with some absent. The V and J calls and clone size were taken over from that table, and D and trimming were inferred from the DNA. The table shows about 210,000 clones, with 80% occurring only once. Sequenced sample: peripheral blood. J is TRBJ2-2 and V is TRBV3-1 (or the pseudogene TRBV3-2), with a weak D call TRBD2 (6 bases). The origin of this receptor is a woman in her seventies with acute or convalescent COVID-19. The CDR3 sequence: CASSRRDLLSDGELFF. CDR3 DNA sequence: TGTGCCAGCAGCCGCCGGGACTTACTCAGTGACGGGGAGCTGTTTTTT.